This TCR beta chain comes out of a study of neurological immune-mediated disorders. V lost 4 bases and J 6 bases, leaving 9 bases between the germline ends. This CDR3 region has 12 residues. This clonotype was counted at least ten times. The cDNA was produced through 5'RACE with 10-nucleotide random UMIs. TCRdb passed the 5' RACE reads through MiXCR, listing each CDR3 protein once. The table includes around 69,000 distinct CDR3 sequences, 3.5% to 5% detected once. The sample consisted of PBMCs. The rearrangement links TRBV12-3 or TRBV12-4 to TRBJ1-2; D is perhaps TRBD1 (6 bases). The origin of this receptor is a young man with multiple sclerosis. The CDR3 DNA reads TGTGCCAGCAGTTCAACAGGGAATGGCTACACCTTC. Translating it yields CASSSTGNGYTF.